The present entry profiles one T cell receptor (beta chain) with its context. Its antigen is as yet unknown. For the second PCR, which ran for about 6 to 11 cycles, a sample-barcoded 5' primer and a J-beta primer mix were used. TCRdb analysed the 5' RACE reads with MiXCR anew, one entry per CDR3 protein. The sample shows roughly 1,300,000 distinct CDR3 sequences, almost 60% of them seen only once. This specimen belongs to a study of blood T cells in healthy people across ages. There are 17 residues in the CDR3. Trimming at V came to 0 bases and at J to 0 bases, leaving 3 bases not matched to a gene. Looked up from germline, CDR1 is LGHDT and CDR2 is YNNKEL (reference sequence). Peripheral blood samples of roughly 9.8 milliliters were drawn from each donor. Notes on the study in general: Diversity of TCR beta correlated strongly with naive T cell percentage. Changes in expanded clonotypes were possibly confounded, as the CMV status of donors was unknown.

The TCR was taken from a man younger than 35 in good health. The specimen sequenced was blood. The chain has TRBV3-1 and TRBJ2-5, with TRBD2 matching over 11 bases. The CDR3 protein is CASSQEGLAEDQETQYF. The DNA of the CDR3 is TGTGCCAGCAGCCAAGAGGGACTAGCGGAAGACCAAGAGACCCAGTACTTC.